Below, 27 T cell receptor beta chains from the same sample are listed, as sequenced in a study of T cells in Graves' hyperthyroidism and ophthalmopathy. From RNA transcripts, TCR beta CDR3 regions were amplified. Using the HTBI primer set, a first-round RT-PCR was run on the TCR CDR3. TCRdb called the multiplex PCR reads again in MiXCR, with one record for every CDR3 protein. The data hold 300,000 to 450,000 distinct CDR3 sequences, with approximately 14% observed a single time. Sequenced: blood. Source of these receptors: a woman aged 25 to 39 with Graves' ophthalmopathy.

This clonotype was found many times. The chain recombines TRBV3-1 with TRBJ2-7, with D maybe TRBD2 (5 bases). Germline lookup yields CDR1 LGHDT and CDR2 YNNKEL (reference sequence). The CDR3 has 13 amino acids. V lost 1 base and J lost 5, with 9 bases in between. In nucleotides, the CDR3 is TGTGCCAGCAGCCAAGTTAGAGGGAACGAGCAGTACTTC. Translation gives CASSQVRGNEQYF.

This clonotype was detected many times. J is TRBJ2-3 and V is TRBV7-3, with D possibly matching TRBD1 (6 bases). CDR3 length equals 13 residues. Trimming cost V 5 bases and J 9 bases, with 15 bases left between them. Germline assignment: CDR1 SGHTA and CDR2 FQGTGA. CDR3 residues: CASSLLTGLTQYF. Here the CDR3 DNA reads TGTGCCAGCAGCCTCTTAACAGGGCTGACGCAGTATTTT.

This clonotype was counted at least ten times. The chain is built from TRBV28 and TRBJ2-3; 7 bases map to TRBD2. Per germline, CDR1 MDHEN and CDR2 SYDVKM. J was trimmed by 5 bases and V by 3 bases; bases with no gene match: 17. The CDR3 covers 18 residues. The CDR3 coding sequence is TGTGCCAGCAGTTTCCCACGTCCCCCCCAGCGGGGAGGAGATACGCAGTATTTT. Residues: CASSFPRPPQRGGDTQYF. The variable domain in full, with the rest retrieved from reference TRBV28 and TRBJ2-3, is DVKVTQSSRYLVKRTGEKVFLECVQDMDHENMFWYRQDPGLGLRLIYFSYDVKMKEKGDIPEGYSVSREKKERFSLILESASTNQTSMYLCASSFPRPPQRGGDTQYFGPGTRLTVL.

This clonotype was found many times. The rearrangement uses TRBV27 and TRBJ2-5, with a weak D call TRBD1 (5 bases). CDR3 length: 15 residues. The ends were cut back, 5 bases at V and 5 bases at J, with 18 bases in the middle. Looked up from germline, CDR1 is MNHEY and CDR2 is SMNVEV (reference sequence). CDR3: CASSLSAGIFETQYF. The CDR3 region has the DNA TGTGCCAGCAGTCTTAGTGCAGGGATTTTTGAGACCCAGTACTTC.

This clonotype has more than one count but fewer than ten. The J gene is TRBJ2-2, the V gene TRBV20-1; 8 nucleotides match TRBD1. CDR1 is DFQATT, CDR2 SNEGSKA, per germline (reference sequence). The ends lost 0 bases at V and 3 bases at J; junction bases unmatched: 6. The CDR3 loop spans 16 amino acids. CDR3 region: CSARDPRGLDTGELFF. The CDR3 DNA follows: TGCAGTGCTAGAGATCCCAGGGGGCTGGACACCGGGGAGCTGTTTTTT.

This clonotype has more than one count but fewer than ten. The J gene is TRBJ2-7, the V gene TRBV6-1; 9 positions agree with TRBD2. CDR1 and CDR2 (germline): MNHNS, SASEGT. V trimming: 3 bases; J trimming: 3 bases; junction bases outside the gene matches: 3. The CDR3 has 14 residues. The CDR3 nucleotides read TGTGCCAGCAGTGATAGCGGGGGCCTCTACGAGCAGTACTTC. It yields the protein CASSDSGGLYEQYF.

In its sample, this clonotype was seen many times. This chain links TRBV28 with TRBJ2-5; 8 bases line up with TRBD1. Germline CDR1 and CDR2: MDHEN and SYDVKM. V was pared by 5 bases and J by 3 bases, with 11 bases of the junction left unmatched. The CDR3 spans 16 residues. CDR3: CASSPNIRGLEETQYF. The CDR3 nucleotides read TGTGCCAGCAGTCCAAACATCAGGGGGCTGGAAGAGACCCAGTACTTC.

This clonotype appeared many times. V usage is TRBV6-5 and J usage is TRBJ2-3, with 9 bases that match TRBD2. CDR1 MNHEY and CDR2 SVGAGI come from the germline V gene. J lost 2 bases, V lost 2 bases, and 2 bases had no gene match. This CDR3 has 15 amino acids. This chain's CDR3 is CASSYGGGATDTQYF. In DNA, the CDR3 is TGTGCCAGCAGTTACGGCGGGGGGGCCACAGATACGCAGTATTTT.

For this clonotype: Mismatch with germline at one junction end may stem from a read error. This chain links TRBV24-1 with TRBJ2-1; D is ambiguous. CDR3 length: 14 residues. Per the germline V gene, CDR1 is KGHDR and CDR2 is SFDVKD. CDR3 in amino acids: CATSDSGPYNDQFF. For the CDR3, the DNA is TGTGCCACCAGTGACTCCGGGCCTTACAATGATCAGTTCTTC.

This clonotype was recorded at least ten times. This chain joins TRBV6-6 and TRBJ2-7; no clear D gene. Germline CDR1 is MNHNY and CDR2 is SVGAGI (reference sequence). Trimming stripped 1 base from V and 6 bases from J, with 13 bases between. The CDR3 spans 14 residues. The CDR3 DNA reads TGTGCCAGCAGTTACTACAGTACTTCTGCCGAGCAGTACTTC. Its protein is CASSYYSTSAEQYF.

This chain joins TRBV5-1 and TRBJ2-7, with D possibly matching TRBD1 (6 bases). CDR1 and CDR2 from the germline V gene are SGHRS and YFSETQ. Trimming shortened V by 4 bases and J by 4 bases, and 21 bases separated the two germline ends. The CDR3 loop spans 16 amino acids. In DNA, the CDR3 is TGCGCCAGCAGCCCGAACAAAGGGACACTGACTTACGAGCAGTACTTC. Translation gives CASSPNKGTLTYEQYF.

This clonotype was found many times. The rearrangement joins TRBV28 to TRBJ2-3; 8 positions match TRBD2. Germline loops: CDR1 MDHEN, CDR2 SYDVKM. CDR3 length: 16 amino acids. J lost 2 bases, V lost 1 base, and 5 bases had no gene match. CDR3 nucleotides: TGTGCCAGCAGTTTATCCTTAGCGGGGAACACAGATACGCAGTATTTT. It translates to CASSLSLAGNTDTQYF.

This clonotype was seen at least ten times. J is TRBJ1-2 and V is TRBV7-8, with D possibly being TRBD1 (5 bases). V lost 5 bases to trimming and J lost 2 bases, with 15 bases between them. CDR1 SGHVS and CDR2 FQNEAQ come from the germline V gene. This CDR3 comprises 15 residues. For the CDR3, the DNA is TGTGCCAGCAGCCCGACGGGGGACTACAACTATGGCTACACCTTC. Its protein is CASSPTGDYNYGYTF.

The chain joins TRBV9 to TRBJ2-7, with D possibly matching TRBD2 (6 bases). Germline loops: CDR1 SGDLS, CDR2 YYNGEE. Trimming removed 0 bases at V and 7 bases at J, with 8 bases between. The CDR3 contains 12 residues. The chain's CDR3 is CASSVVGGEQYF. In DNA, the CDR3 is TGTGCCAGCAGCGTAGTTGGGGGGGAGCAGTACTTC.

This clonotype was found many times. The rearrangement uses TRBV29-1 and TRBJ1-2; D is uncertain. The CDR3 covers 13 residues. V was clipped by 1 base and J by 2 bases, with 8 bases between them. The V gene's germline CDR1 is SQVTM and CDR2 ANQGSEA. The CDR3 protein is CSVEVPSNYGYTF. The CDR3 nucleotides read TGCAGCGTTGAAGTCCCCAGCAACTATGGCTACACCTTC.

There are many counts of this clonotype. The chain employs TRBV9 and TRBJ2-3; the D is unclear. The V end was cut by 4 bases, the J end by 6 bases, with 15 bases between. Germline CDR1 is SGDLS and CDR2 is YYNGEE. The CDR3 loop spans 14 amino acids. CDR3 region: CASSPGPGADTQYF. CDR3 bases: TGTGCCAGCAGCCCCGGCCCCGGCGCCGATACGCAGTATTTT.

This clonotype was detected many times. CDR3 sequence (DNA): TGTGCCAGCAGCGAAGAGGGCAGGGGGTTTGTGCCCTCTGGAAACACCATATATTTT. Translating it yields CASSEEGRGFVPSGNTIYF. The rearrangement joins TRBV7-2 to TRBJ1-3; 7 nucleotides match TRBD1. Germline V gene data show CDR1 as SGHTA and CDR2 as FQGNSA. Unmatched junction bases numbered 16, after V lost 5 bases and J lost 0 bases. This CDR3 comprises 19 residues. Supplemented by reference TRBV7-2 and TRBJ1-3, the full variable domain reads GAGVSQSPSNKVTEKGKDVELRCDPISGHTALYWYRQSLGQGLEFLIYFQGNSAPDKSGLPSDRFSAERTGGSVSTLTIQRTQQEDSAVYLCASSEEGRGFVPSGNTIYFGEGSWLTVV.

This clonotype has a count of ten or more. The CDR3 loop reads CASSQGLGNTGELFF. CDR3 bases: TGTGCCAGCAGCCAAGGACTGGGGAACACCGGGGAGCTGTTTTTT. The chain joins TRBV3-1 to TRBJ2-2; no reliable D call. V shed 1 base and J shed 1 base, with 7 bases lying between them. Per the germline V gene, CDR1 is LGHDT and CDR2 is YNNKEL (reference sequence). The length of the CDR3 is 15 residues.

This clonotype was counted many times. This chain links TRBV3-1 with TRBJ2-3, with D maybe TRBD2 (5 bases). Looked up from germline, CDR1 is LGHDT and CDR2 is YNNKEL (reference sequence). CDR3 length equals 16 residues. With 6 bases removed from V and 2 bases from J, the gap between germline ends came to 18 bases. The CDR3 here is CASSDTTRSSTDTQYF. The CDR3, as DNA: TGTGCCAGCAGTGATACTACTAGATCCTCCACAGATACGCAGTATTTT.

This clonotype has at least ten counts. V usage is TRBV29-1 and J usage is TRBJ1-1; possible D gene TRBD1, 6 bases. The CDR3 is 13 residues long. The germline CDR1 and CDR2 sequences are SQVTM and ANQGSEA. Trimming shortened V by 6 bases and J by 5 bases, and 16 bases separated the two germline ends. The CDR3 reads CSVDSGLRTEAFF. As DNA, the CDR3 is TGCAGCGTGGACAGTGGGCTACGGACTGAAGCTTTCTTT.

This chain links TRBV11-3 with TRBJ2-3; TRBD2 matches 10 bases. V lost 7 bases, J lost 6 bases, and 19 bases stayed unmatched. CDR1 SGHNT and CDR2 YENEEA come from the germline V gene. The CDR3 has 18 amino acids. Here the CDR3 DNA reads TGTGCCAGCACGAAAGCACTAGCGGGGCGCTTAGATCGCGATACGCAGTATTTT. This gives the protein CASTKALAGRLDRDTQYF.

This clonotype has just a few counts. This rearrangement joins TRBV19 to TRBJ1-5; a possible D gene is TRBD1 (6 bases). Germline V gives CDR1 LNHDA, CDR2 SQIVND (reference sequence). The CDR3 runs to 14 residues. V was pared by 5 bases and J by 4 bases, with 12 bases between. For the CDR3, the DNA is TGTGCCAGTAGTCTCCACAGGGAAAATCAGCCCCAGCATTTT. Translated, it gives CASSLHRENQPQHF.

This clonotype was observed many times. The chain recombines TRBV7-8 with TRBJ1-2, with 7 bases fitting TRBD1. Germline CDR1 is SGHVS and CDR2 is FQNEAQ. V lost 0 bases and J lost 8; bases outside the gene matches: 6. This CDR3 is 14 amino acids long. The CDR3 sequence is CASSLAQETGGYTF. In DNA form, the CDR3 reads TGTGCCAGCAGCTTAGCGCAGGAGACAGGGGGCTACACCTTC. The whole variable domain, filled in from reference TRBV7-8 and TRBJ1-2, reads GAGVSQSPRYKVAKRGQDVALRCDPISGHVSLFWYQQALGQGPEFLTYFQNEAQLDKSGLPSDRFFAERPEGSVSTLKIQRTQQEDSAVYLCASSLAQETGGYTFGSGTRLTVV.

This clonotype was recorded many times. J is TRBJ1-1 and V is TRBV28; D not certain. The CDR3 is 13 residues long. The V gene's germline CDR1 is MDHEN and CDR2 SYDVKM. Trimming took off 2 bases at V and 6 bases at J, with 10 bases between the two ends. The CDR3 DNA is TGTGCCAGCAGTTTACCAAAGGAATCTGAAGCTTTCTTT. Translated: CASSLPKESEAFF.

This clonotype was found many times. The rearrangement joins TRBV28 to TRBJ1-2; unclear D gene. This CDR3 has 14 amino acids. Germline assignment: CDR1 MDHEN and CDR2 SYDVKM. V was shortened by 1 base and J by 0 bases, with 6 bases between the two germline ends. CDR3 sequence reads: CASSLSQPNYGYTF. The CDR3 coding sequence is TGTGCCAGCAGTTTATCCCAGCCTAACTATGGCTACACCTTC.

This clonotype was seen many times. V and J are TRBV6-1 and TRBJ2-1; D is unresolved. The CDR3 totals 15 residues. Trimming pared 6 bases from V and 1 base from J, leaving 13 bases between. Per the germline V gene, CDR1 is MNHNS and CDR2 is SASEGT. CDR3 sequence reads: CASSETVGSYNEQFF. CDR3 DNA sequence: TGTGCCAGCAGCGAAACGGTGGGGTCCTACAATGAGCAGTTCTTC.

This rearrangement joins TRBV28 to TRBJ2-2; 10 positions agree with TRBD2. CDR1 and CDR2 from the germline V gene are MDHEN and SYDVKM. With V trimmed by 6 bases and J by 7 bases, 8 bases remained unmatched. This CDR3 is 15 amino acids long. This CDR3 reads CASRSSGGLIGELFF. As DNA, the CDR3 is TGTGCCAGCAGGTCTAGCGGGGGCCTCATCGGGGAGCTGTTTTTT.